This TCR beta chain was captured by sequencing in a study of OX40 agonist ivuxolimab in advanced cancers. Study-level information: People who had prior anti-PD-1, anti-PD-L1 or anti-CTLA-4 therapy could take part, and approximately 44% had some. Three patients responded partially, comprising one with hepatocellular carcinoma and two with cutaneous melanoma.

Libraries were prepared by immunoSEQ multiplex PCR; TCRdb keeps only in-frame clonotypes and omits some of them. This table holds roughly 75,000 clones, approximately 90% found once. CDR3 length equals 15 residues. V lost 3 bases and J lost 0, with 9 bases in between. Germline V lookup: CDR1 SGHTA, CDR2 FQGTGA. Sampled blood was obtained at baseline, cycle 4 day 1, and cycle 7 day 1. This material consisted of CD4+ or CD8+ T cells sorted from blood, taken in a trial of the OX40 agonist ivuxolimab. This clonotype originated in an adult with an advanced solid tumor such as melanoma, head and neck, liver or kidney cancer. The chain joins TRBV7-3 to TRBJ2-1; D call uncertain. In nucleotides, the CDR3 is TGTGCCAGCAGCTTCGATCGGGCCTCCTACAATGAGCAGTTCTTC. Protein sequence: CASSFDRASYNEQFF.